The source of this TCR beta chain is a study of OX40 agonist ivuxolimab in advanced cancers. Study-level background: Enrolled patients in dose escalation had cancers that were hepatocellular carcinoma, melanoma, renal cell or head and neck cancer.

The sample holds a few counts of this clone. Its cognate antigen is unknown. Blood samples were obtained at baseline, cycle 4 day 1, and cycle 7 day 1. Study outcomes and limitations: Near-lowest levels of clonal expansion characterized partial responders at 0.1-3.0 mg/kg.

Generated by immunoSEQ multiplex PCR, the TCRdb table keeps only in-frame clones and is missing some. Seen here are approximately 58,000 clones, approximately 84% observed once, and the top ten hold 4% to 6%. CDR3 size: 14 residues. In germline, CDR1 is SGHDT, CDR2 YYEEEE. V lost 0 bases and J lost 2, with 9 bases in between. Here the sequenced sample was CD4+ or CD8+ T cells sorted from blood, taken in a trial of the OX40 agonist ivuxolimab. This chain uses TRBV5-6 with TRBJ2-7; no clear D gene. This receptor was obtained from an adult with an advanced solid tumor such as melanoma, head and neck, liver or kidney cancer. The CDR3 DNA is TGTGCCAGCAGCTTGGGCAGCCAGACCTACGAGCAGTACTTC. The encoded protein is CASSLGSQTYEQYF.